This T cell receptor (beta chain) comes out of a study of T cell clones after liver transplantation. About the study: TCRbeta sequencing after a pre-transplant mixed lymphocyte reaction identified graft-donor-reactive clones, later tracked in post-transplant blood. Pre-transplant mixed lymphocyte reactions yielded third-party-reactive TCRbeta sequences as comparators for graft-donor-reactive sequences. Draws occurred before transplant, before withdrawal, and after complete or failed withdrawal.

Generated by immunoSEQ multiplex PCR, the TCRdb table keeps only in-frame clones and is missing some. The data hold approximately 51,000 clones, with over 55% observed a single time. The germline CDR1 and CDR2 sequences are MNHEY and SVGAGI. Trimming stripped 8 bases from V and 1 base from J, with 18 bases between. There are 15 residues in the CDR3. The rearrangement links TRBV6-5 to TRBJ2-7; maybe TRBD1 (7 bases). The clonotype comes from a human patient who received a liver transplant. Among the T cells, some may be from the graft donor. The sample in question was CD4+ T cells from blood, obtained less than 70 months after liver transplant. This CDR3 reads CASYGRQGYSYEQYF. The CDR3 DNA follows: TGTGCCAGCTACGGGAGACAGGGATATTCCTACGAGCAGTACTTC.